The rows below give T cell receptor beta chains drawn from one sample of a study of T cells in Graves' hyperthyroidism and ophthalmopathy. TCRdb reprocessed the multiplex PCR reads with MiXCR, giving one entry per CDR3 protein. This table holds about 460,000 distinct CDR3 sequences, approximately 22% found once. Sequences were obtained from blood. These receptors came from a woman between 65 and 79 years old with Graves' ophthalmopathy. CDR3s include the opening cysteine and the closing phenylalanine or tryptophan. The D gene is left open where the match is weak. Not every row has a clone size; where given, it reads once, few, many or a size class.

d_gene: -; abundance: -; j_gene: TRBJ2-7; v_gene: TRBV20-1; CDR3nt: TGCAGTGCTAGAGTGCTAGCGAACACCTACGAGCAGTACTTC; CDR3aa: CSARVLANTYEQYF
d_gene: -; abundance: -; j_gene: TRBJ2-3; v_gene: TRBV7-9; CDR3nt: TGTGCCAGCGGCTTAGCTCGGGGGCGCATGATAGATACGCAGTATTTT; CDR3aa: CASGLARGRMIDTQYF
d_gene: -; abundance: few; j_gene: TRBJ1-6; v_gene: TRBV24-1; CDR3nt: TGTGCCACCAGTGATTTGAGGACAGTGATCTATAATTCACCCCTCCACTTT; CDR3aa: CATSDLRTVIYNSPLHF
d_gene: TRBD1; abundance: -; j_gene: TRBJ1-2; v_gene: TRBV6-2/TRBV6-3; CDR3nt: TGTGCCAGCAGTTACCCCCGGGACAGGGGGCGAGCGCGACTGGTCTATGGCTACACCTTC; CDR3aa: CASSYPRDRGRARLVYGYTF
d_gene: -; abundance: -; j_gene: TRBJ1-1; v_gene: TRBV6-1; CDR3nt: TGTGCCACCTCCCAGACAGCTAACATGAACACTGAAGCTTTCTTT; CDR3aa: CATSQTANMNTEAFF
d_gene: -; abundance: many; j_gene: TRBJ1-1; v_gene: TRBV27; CDR3nt: TGTGCCAGCAGTATCGGACAAGGCACTGAAGCTTTCTTT; CDR3aa: CASSIGQGTEAFF
d_gene: -; abundance: few; j_gene: TRBJ2-3; v_gene: TRBV20-1; CDR3nt: TGCAGTGCTCCGTCCCACCACCGCACAGATACGCAGTATTTT; CDR3aa: CSAPSHHRTDTQYF
d_gene: -; abundance: -; j_gene: TRBJ1-1; v_gene: TRBV6-1; CDR3nt: TGTGCCAGCAGTTCCATCGGTGCTGTCTGGGAAGCTTTCTTT; CDR3aa: CASSSIGAVWEAFF
d_gene: -; abundance: -; j_gene: TRBJ2-1; v_gene: TRBV20-1; CDR3nt: TGCAGTGCTAGAGATGGAACCGGCCGATTCTACAATGAGCAGTTCTTC; CDR3aa: CSARDGTGRFYNEQFF
d_gene: TRBD2; abundance: -; j_gene: TRBJ2-3; v_gene: TRBV30; CDR3nt: TGTGCCTGGAGGGCTAGCGGGAGAGGGTATACGCAGTATTTT; CDR3aa: CAWRASGRGYTQYF
d_gene: TRBD1; abundance: few; j_gene: TRBJ1-1; v_gene: TRBV19; CDR3nt: TGTGCCAGTAACGCGGGACAGGTGAACACTGAAGCTTTCTTT; CDR3aa: CASNAGQVNTEAFF
d_gene: TRBD1; abundance: few; j_gene: TRBJ2-2; v_gene: TRBV19; CDR3nt: TGTGCCAGTAGTAGGAACAGGGGCCGAAACACCGGGGAGCTGTTTTTT; CDR3aa: CASSRNRGRNTGELFF
d_gene: TRBD2; abundance: many; j_gene: TRBJ2-1; v_gene: TRBV7-2; CDR3nt: TGTGCCAGCACCTTACTAGCGGATCCCTTCAATGAGCAGTTCTTC; CDR3aa: CASTLLADPFNEQFF
d_gene: -; abundance: few; j_gene: TRBJ1-1; v_gene: TRBV7-9; CDR3nt: TGTGCCAGCAGCTACGATCGAACCAGGAGGAACACTGAAGCTTTCTTT; CDR3aa: CASSYDRTRRNTEAFF
d_gene: -; abundance: -; j_gene: TRBJ2-7; v_gene: TRBV30; CDR3nt: TGTGCCTGGAGTAGGTTAATAGGAAAGGGCCTAGCCTACGAGCAGTACTTC; CDR3aa: CAWSRLIGKGLAYEQYF
d_gene: TRBD2; abundance: many; j_gene: TRBJ2-1; v_gene: TRBV2; CDR3nt: TGTGCCACCAGCACGTCTGGACTAGCGGGAACCTCCTACAATGAGCAGTTCTTC; CDR3aa: CATSTSGLAGTSYNEQFF
d_gene: TRBD1; abundance: few; j_gene: TRBJ1-3; v_gene: TRBV6-6; CDR3nt: TGTGCCAGCAGTTACTCCGGACAGGCAAACACCATATATTTT; CDR3aa: CASSYSGQANTIYF
d_gene: -; abundance: many; j_gene: TRBJ1-5; v_gene: TRBV9; CDR3nt: TGTGCCAGCAGCGTAGGGGTTGGGAGCAATCAGCCCCAGCATTTT; CDR3aa: CASSVGVGSNQPQHF
d_gene: -; abundance: once; j_gene: TRBJ1-2; v_gene: TRBV3-1; CDR3nt: TGTGCCAGCAGCCAAGGGGGGGTTACGGAAGGCTACACCTTC; CDR3aa: CASSQGGVTEGYTF
d_gene: TRBD1; abundance: -; j_gene: TRBJ1-5; v_gene: TRBV20-1; CDR3nt: TGCAGTGCCCGAGGTTCGGCAGGGGGTGTGGGGAGTCAGCCCCAGCATTTT; CDR3aa: CSARGSAGGVGSQPQHF
d_gene: -; abundance: -; j_gene: TRBJ2-1; v_gene: TRBV29-1; CDR3nt: TGCAGCGTTGTCCTCCGTACTGAGCAGTTCTTC; CDR3aa: CSVVLRTEQFF
d_gene: -; abundance: few; j_gene: TRBJ2-7; v_gene: TRBV12-3/TRBV12-4; CDR3nt: TGTGCCAGCAAAGGGGCAGGGATCGAGCAGTACTTC; CDR3aa: CASKGAGIEQYF
d_gene: -; abundance: few; j_gene: TRBJ1-6; v_gene: TRBV5-1; CDR3nt: TGCGCCAGCAGCTTGGGAATCCATAATTCACCCCTCCACTTT; CDR3aa: CASSLGIHNSPLHF
d_gene: TRBD2; abundance: -; j_gene: TRBJ2-1; v_gene: TRBV11-2; CDR3nt: TGTGCCAGCAGCTTTACTAGCGGGAGAAATGAGCAGTTCTTC; CDR3aa: CASSFTSGRNEQFF
d_gene: TRBD1; abundance: many; j_gene: TRBJ2-3; v_gene: TRBV11-2; CDR3nt: TGTGCCAGCACCCGGACAGGGCTTAGCACAGATACGCAGTATTTT; CDR3aa: CASTRTGLSTDTQYF
d_gene: TRBD2; abundance: -; j_gene: TRBJ2-1; v_gene: TRBV12-3/TRBV12-4; CDR3nt: TGTGCCAGCAGACTAGCGGGAGGAGGCGAGCAGTTCTTC; CDR3aa: CASRLAGGGEQFF
d_gene: TRBD2; abundance: -; j_gene: TRBJ2-7; v_gene: TRBV5-8; CDR3nt: TGTGCCAGCAGCTTCGGCGGGAGGGCGACCTACGAGCAGTACTTC; CDR3aa: CASSFGGRATYEQYF
d_gene: -; abundance: few; j_gene: TRBJ1-1; v_gene: TRBV27; CDR3nt: TGTGCCAGCAGTTCAAGACAGGCTCGAGCTTTCTTT; CDR3aa: CASSSRQARAFF
d_gene: -; abundance: -; j_gene: TRBJ1-1; v_gene: TRBV7-9; CDR3nt: TGTGCCAGCAGCCCGAGGGAGGGGCTGAACACTGAAGCTTTCTTT; CDR3aa: CASSPREGLNTEAFF
d_gene: -; abundance: -; j_gene: TRBJ2-3; v_gene: TRBV20-1; CDR3nt: TGCAGTGCTGCAGTGGTGGGAAACACAGATACGCAGTATTTT; CDR3aa: CSAAVVGNTDTQYF
d_gene: -; abundance: few; j_gene: TRBJ1-1; v_gene: TRBV3-1; CDR3nt: TGTGCCAGCAGCCAACCGCCGGACCCTTACACTGAAGCTTTCTTT; CDR3aa: CASSQPPDPYTEAFF
d_gene: -; abundance: few; j_gene: TRBJ1-5; v_gene: TRBV19; CDR3nt: TGTGCCAGTAGTATAGGTTACAGGGAGGTTACTCAGCCCCAGCATTTT; CDR3aa: CASSIGYREVTQPQHF
d_gene: TRBD1; abundance: -; j_gene: TRBJ2-5; v_gene: TRBV30; CDR3nt: TGTGCCTGGAGGGGGACAGGGTCCGAGACCCAGTACTTC; CDR3aa: CAWRGTGSETQYF
d_gene: -; abundance: -; j_gene: TRBJ2-2; v_gene: TRBV7-3; CDR3nt: TGTGCCAGCGGCCAAGTGGGAAGGACAACGAACACCGGGGAGCTGTTTTTT; CDR3aa: CASGQVGRTTNTGELFF
d_gene: TRBD1; abundance: many; j_gene: TRBJ2-7; v_gene: TRBV28; CDR3nt: TGTGCCAGCAGTTCCCCGGGACAGGGGACTTACGAGCAGTACTTC; CDR3aa: CASSSPGQGTYEQYF
d_gene: -; abundance: many; j_gene: TRBJ2-3; v_gene: TRBV30; CDR3nt: TGTGCCTCCAGCGTAGGGACAGATACGCAGTATTTT; CDR3aa: CASSVGTDTQYF
d_gene: TRBD1; abundance: -; j_gene: TRBJ1-2; v_gene: TRBV6-5; CDR3nt: TGTGCCAGCAGTTACTCCGGACAGGGCGACTATGGCTACACCTTC; CDR3aa: CASSYSGQGDYGYTF
d_gene: -; abundance: few; j_gene: TRBJ2-3; v_gene: TRBV6-1; CDR3nt: TGTGCCAGCAGTCCTACTAACGGGCTCAATACGCAGTATTTT; CDR3aa: CASSPTNGLNTQYF
d_gene: TRBD2; abundance: few; j_gene: TRBJ2-7; v_gene: TRBV15; CDR3nt: TGTGCCACCAGCAGAGTAGGCCTAGCGGGCAGGAACTACGAGCAGTACTTC; CDR3aa: CATSRVGLAGRNYEQYF
d_gene: -; abundance: -; j_gene: TRBJ2-5; v_gene: TRBV7-9; CDR3nt: TGTGCCAGCAGCTTAGTAGAGCTCCAAGAGACCCAGTACTTC; CDR3aa: CASSLVELQETQYF
d_gene: -; abundance: -; j_gene: TRBJ2-3; v_gene: TRBV7-2; CDR3nt: TGTGCCAGCAGCCAAAGGCCAGTAGGTTCTAGCACAGATACGCAGTATTTT; CDR3aa: CASSQRPVGSSTDTQYF
d_gene: -; abundance: -; j_gene: TRBJ2-4; v_gene: TRBV28; CDR3nt: TGTGCCAGCAGTTTTTACAGGAGTCCAGCCAAAAACATTCAGTACTTC; CDR3aa: CASSFYRSPAKNIQYF
d_gene: -; abundance: few; j_gene: TRBJ1-5; v_gene: TRBV28; CDR3nt: TGTGCCAGCACCGTACCCGGGGGGGGGAGCAATCAGCCCCAGCATTTT; CDR3aa: CASTVPGGGSNQPQHF
d_gene: TRBD2; abundance: many; j_gene: TRBJ2-1; v_gene: TRBV3-1; CDR3nt: TGTGCCAGCAGCCAAGATAGCGGGGACTACAATGAGCAGTTCTTC; CDR3aa: CASSQDSGDYNEQFF
d_gene: TRBD1; abundance: -; j_gene: TRBJ1-2; v_gene: TRBV12-3/TRBV12-4; CDR3nt: TGTGCCAGCAGTTTATGGACTACAGGGGACTATGGCTACACCTTC; CDR3aa: CASSLWTTGDYGYTF
d_gene: TRBD1; abundance: few; j_gene: TRBJ1-2; v_gene: TRBV20-1; CDR3nt: TGCAGTGCTAGAGGGCCGGGGACAGGACTCTATGGCTACACCTTC; CDR3aa: CSARGPGTGLYGYTF
d_gene: -; abundance: -; j_gene: TRBJ1-1; v_gene: TRBV29-1; CDR3nt: TGCAGCGTTCCGGGGCCACTTCACACTGAAGCTTTCTTT; CDR3aa: CSVPGPLHTEAFF
d_gene: -; abundance: -; j_gene: TRBJ2-3; v_gene: TRBV7-8; CDR3nt: TGTGCGAGTGGGGGACTTTCCAATGCGCAGTATTTT; CDR3aa: CASGGLSNAQYF
d_gene: -; abundance: few; j_gene: TRBJ2-3; v_gene: TRBV20-1; CDR3nt: TGCAGTGCTCTGACTGCCAATACGCAGTATTTT; CDR3aa: CSALTANTQYF
d_gene: TRBD1; abundance: few; j_gene: TRBJ2-7; v_gene: TRBV11-2; CDR3nt: TGTGCCAGCAGCTTAGCCCTAGGGGGCGCCTCCTACGAGCAGTACTTC; CDR3aa: CASSLALGGASYEQYF
d_gene: TRBD1; abundance: many; j_gene: TRBJ2-7; v_gene: TRBV28; CDR3nt: TGTGCCAGCAGTGAGACAGGGTACAGCTCCTACGAGCAGTACTTC; CDR3aa: CASSETGYSSYEQYF
d_gene: TRBD1; abundance: once; j_gene: TRBJ2-7; v_gene: TRBV5-5; CDR3nt: TGTGCCAGCAGCTTTCCGGGACAGGCCCTCTACGAGCAGTACTTC; CDR3aa: CASSFPGQALYEQYF
d_gene: -; abundance: few; j_gene: TRBJ1-1; v_gene: TRBV25-1; CDR3nt: TGTGCCAGCAGTGAGGAACAGGGTAGGGACACTGAAGCTTTCTTT; CDR3aa: CASSEEQGRDTEAFF
d_gene: -; abundance: few; j_gene: TRBJ2-3; v_gene: TRBV5-1; CDR3nt: TGCGCCAGCAGCTTGGCCCCCGGGGGCTCAGATACGCAGTATTTT; CDR3aa: CASSLAPGGSDTQYF
d_gene: TRBD2; abundance: -; j_gene: TRBJ2-1; v_gene: TRBV11-2; CDR3nt: TGTGCCAGCAGCTCCCTCGGCGGGAGGGCGGGGAATGAGCAGTTCTTC; CDR3aa: CASSSLGGRAGNEQFF
d_gene: -; abundance: -; j_gene: TRBJ2-5; v_gene: TRBV9; CDR3nt: TGTGCCAGCAGCGTAGTGGGGGGATTCTCCCAAGAGACCCAGTACTTC; CDR3aa: CASSVVGGFSQETQYF
d_gene: -; abundance: -; j_gene: TRBJ2-7; v_gene: TRBV14; CDR3nt: TGTGCCAGCAGCCAAGATAGACTCCGGCCCTCCTACGAGCAGTACTTC; CDR3aa: CASSQDRLRPSYEQYF